The 25 T cell receptor beta chains below come from one sample, sequenced in a study of blood T cells in healthy people across ages. Then a second PCR, running roughly 7 to 11 cycles, was carried out with a sample-barcoded 5' primer and a J-beta primer mix. In TCRdb, the 5' RACE reads were re-called with MiXCR into one record per CDR3 protein. Here the sample spans more than 750,000 distinct CDR3 sequences, almost 30% being singletons. These data were also filed under a second study, of T cells of mothers and their children.

What was sequenced was blood. These receptors all come from a woman aged 35 to 49 in good health.

This clonotype was observed at least ten times. The chain employs TRBV7-9 and TRBJ2-5; 8 nucleotides match TRBD1. Unmatched junction bases numbered 5, after V lost 3 bases and J lost 5 bases. Per the germline V gene, CDR1 is SEHNR and CDR2 is FQNEAQ (reference sequence). This CDR3 contains 14 residues. The CDR3 region is CASSFPTGGETQYF. CDR3 sequence (DNA): TGTGCCAGCAGCTTCCCAACAGGGGGGGAGACCCAGTACTTC.

This clonotype has ten or more counts. This chain joins TRBV20-1 and TRBJ2-7; TRBD1 matches at 9 bases. The CDR3 length is 13 residues. J lost 6 bases, V lost 6 bases, and 9 bases had no gene match. CDR1 DFQATT and CDR2 SNEGSKA come from the germline V gene (reference sequence). The CDR3 nucleotides are TGCAGTGCCTCGACAGGGGGATTTGGCGAGCAGTACTTC. It encodes CSASTGGFGEQYF.

This clonotype showed up just a few times. The chain is built from TRBV12-3 or TRBV12-4 and TRBJ2-7; 13 nucleotides align to TRBD2. V dropped 8 bases and J dropped 0; count of bases not matched to a gene: 7. The CDR3 has 16 amino acids. The CDR3 DNA follows: TGTGCCAGCCGGACTAGCGGGGGTGGGAGCTCCTACGAGCAGTACTTC. Amino acids: CASRTSGGGSSYEQYF.

Comments on this clonotype: A much bigger clone sits one base away, suggesting this may be a read error. The rearrangement joins TRBV7-2 to TRBJ1-1; 7 bases fit TRBD1. CDR1 and CDR2 (germline): SGHTA, FQGNSA. The CDR3 length is 14 residues. V shed 5 bases and J 0 bases; nucleotides not matched to a gene: 3. The CDR3 DNA reads as TGTGCCAGCAGCATACAGGGGATGAACACTGAAGCTTTCTTT. It codes for CASSIQGMNTEAFF.

This clonotype was counted between two and nine times. Here the CDR3 reads CAAQDGGKVYSGANVLTF. CDR3 DNA: TGTGCCGCCCAGGATGGAGGGAAGGTTTACTCTGGGGCCAACGTCCTGACTTTC. The J gene is TRBJ2-6, the V gene TRBV3-1; D perhaps matches TRBD2 (6 bases). Trimming took 11 bases from V and 0 from J, leaving 23 bases between them. Germline V gives CDR1 LGHDT, CDR2 YNNKEL (reference sequence). The length of the CDR3 is 18 residues.

V is TRBV7-9 and J is TRBJ2-6, with TRBD2 matching over 13 bases. The CDR3 length is 19 residues. Germline-derived CDR1 and CDR2 are SEHNR and FQNEAQ (reference sequence). Unmatched junction bases numbered 10, after V lost 8 bases and J lost 0 bases. This chain's CDR3 is CASGSTSGGDSSGANVLTF. The CDR3 region has the DNA TGTGCCAGCGGAAGCACTAGCGGGGGGGACAGCTCTGGGGCCAACGTCCTGACTTTC. The variable domain in full, completed from reference TRBV7-9 and TRBJ2-6, reads DTGVSQNPRHKITKRGQNVTFRCDPISEHNRLYWYRQTLGQGPEFLTYFQNEAQLEKSRLLSDRFSAERPKGSFSTLEIQRTEQGDSAMYLCASGSTSGGDSSGANVLTFGAGSRLTVL.

This clonotype has only a few counts. This chain joins TRBV5-1 and TRBJ2-2; TRBD2 is a possible D gene (6 bases). Trimming cost V 4 bases and J 4 bases, with 11 bases left between them. The V gene's germline CDR1 is SGHRS and CDR2 YFSETQ. The CDR3 length is 14 residues. The CDR3 loop is CASSHGAGTGELFF. CDR3 bases: TGCGCCAGCAGCCACGGAGCGGGCACCGGGGAGCTGTTTTTT.

This clonotype has at least ten counts. This sequence joins TRBV7-2 and TRBJ2-1, with 12 bases matching TRBD2. V gave up 6 bases and J gave up 3 bases; unmatched junction bases: 3. The CDR3 has 15 amino acids. The germline V gene has CDR1 SGHTA and CDR2 FQGNSA. The CDR3 sequence: CASRLAGGIYNEQFF. CDR3 nucleotide sequence: TGTGCCAGCAGACTAGCGGGGGGAATCTACAATGAGCAGTTCTTC.

This clonotype was seen ten or more times. J is TRBJ1-2 and V is TRBV5-1; no firm D call. The length of the CDR3 is 11 residues. Germline V gene sequence: CDR1 SGHRS, CDR2 YFSETQ. V lost 4 bases and J 2 bases, leaving 3 bases between the germline ends. The CDR3 DNA sequence: TGCGCCAGCAGCGCAAACTATGGCTACACCTTC. This sequence encodes CASSANYGYTF.

The chain carries TRBV18 and TRBJ2-3; D gene ambiguous. The CDR3 totals 17 residues. CDR1 is KGHSH and CDR2 is LQKENI in the germline V gene. The V end was cut by 0 bases, the J end by 0 bases, with 13 bases between. The CDR3 protein is CASSPPPRTSSTDTQYF. CDR3 DNA sequence: TGTGCCAGCTCACCACCGCCCAGAACCTCTAGCACAGATACGCAGTATTTT.

About this clonotype: A much larger clone lies a single base off, so this may be a read error. The rearrangement joins TRBV6-5 to TRBJ1-4, with unresolved D. The CDR3 is 16 residues long. Per the germline V gene, CDR1 is MNHEY and CDR2 is SVGAGI. As DNA, the CDR3 is TGTGTCAGCAGTTACCGGTTCAGCCTCAGGAATGAAAAACTGTTTTTT. This codes for CVSSYRFSLRNEKLFF.

Only a few counts were recorded for this clonotype. This chain joins TRBV28 and TRBJ2-1, with D possibly being TRBD2 (6 bases). V was clipped by 11 bases and J by 14 bases, with 19 bases between them. Germline V gene lookup returns CDR1 MDHEN and CDR2 SYDVKM. This CDR3 spans 11 amino acids. The CDR3 region is CAARGTHQKFF. CDR3 in DNA: TGTGCCGCACGGGGGACTCACCAAAAGTTCTTC.

This clonotype appeared many times. J is TRBJ2-3 and V is TRBV20-1; 7 bases are shared with TRBD2. The CDR3 sequence is 15 residues long. Germline loops: CDR1 DFQATT, CDR2 SNEGSKA (reference sequence). The junction had 10 bases not matched to a gene; V was cut back by 1 base and J by 6 bases. CDR3 sequence (DNA): TGCAGTGCTAGAGGAGGGAGGGTCGGTCTGGATACGCAGTATTTT. It is translated as CSARGGRVGLDTQYF.

This clonotype appeared many times. CDR3 coding DNA: TGCGCCAGCAGCCAAGACCCTTTCCAAGAGACCCAGTACTTC. It translates to CASSQDPFQETQYF. The chain carries TRBV4-3 and TRBJ2-5; D is ambiguous. The CDR3 loop spans 14 amino acids. Trimming removed 0 bases from V and 1 base from J, with 6 bases in between. CDR1 LGHNA and CDR2 YSLEER come from the germline V gene.

In this sample, this clonotype turned up many times. The rearrangement links TRBV20-1 to TRBJ2-6, with D uncertain. Trimming left V 3 bases short and J 0 bases short, with 6 bases between. CDR1 and CDR2 from the germline V gene are DFQATT and SNEGSKA (reference sequence). The CDR3 spans 14 residues. The CDR3 reads CSASPASGANVLTF. The DNA of the CDR3 is TGCAGTGCTAGTCCGGCCTCTGGGGCCAACGTCCTGACTTTC.

The chain combines TRBV7-2 with TRBJ1-4; tentative D call: TRBD1 (6 bases). V gave up 3 bases and J gave up 6 bases, with 14 bases separating them. Looked up from germline, CDR1 is SGHTA and CDR2 is FQGNSA. The CDR3 runs to 15 residues. DNA of the CDR3: TGTGCCAGCAGCTTCTCGACAGGCCGGTATGAAAAACTGTTTTTT. Protein product: CASSFSTGRYEKLFF.

There are many counts of this clonotype. The CDR3 sequence is CSARDPRTGAFNEKLFF. CDR3 bases: TGCAGTGCTAGAGACCCACGGACAGGGGCCTTTAATGAAAAACTGTTTTTT. The rearrangement joins TRBV20-1 to TRBJ1-4; 9 nucleotides agree with TRBD1. Germline V gives CDR1 DFQATT, CDR2 SNEGSKA (reference sequence). CDR3 size: 17 residues. Trimming took 0 bases from V and 4 from J; bases not matched to a gene: 9.

The CDR3 loop is CAISETGMESNQPQHF. The CDR3 region has the DNA TGTGCCATCAGTGAGACAGGGATGGAGAGCAATCAGCCCCAGCATTTT. The chain employs TRBV10-3 and TRBJ1-5; D is perhaps TRBD1 (6 bases). V was shortened by 2 bases and J by 1 base, with 12 bases between the two germline ends. The CDR3 runs to 16 residues. From germline, CDR1 is ENHRY and CDR2 SYGVKD.

This clonotype was counted between two and nine times. This chain connects TRBV5-1 to TRBJ2-4, with a possible D match to TRBD1 (5 bases). The DNA end is more similar to TRBJ2-5, so the J call may be wrong. Germline CDR1 and CDR2: SGHRS and YFSETQ. There are 15 residues in the CDR3. As DNA, the CDR3 is TGCGCCAGCAGCATGATGGACATACCTCAAGAGACCCAGTACTTC. Protein: CASSMMDIPQETQYF.

This clonotype was counted many times. The chain carries TRBV20-1 and TRBJ2-7, with 7 bases lining up with TRBD1. Trimming took 6 bases from V and 1 from J; bases not matched to a gene: 12. This CDR3 region has 15 residues. Germline V gene lookup returns CDR1 DFQATT and CDR2 SNEGSKA (reference sequence). This chain's CDR3 is CSAPNTPQGSYEQYF. The CDR3 coding sequence is TGCAGTGCCCCGAATACGCCACAGGGGTCCTACGAGCAGTACTTC.

About this clonotype itself: A much larger clone lies a single base off, so this may be a read error. The rearrangement links TRBV20-1 to TRBJ1-2, with D possibly matching TRBD1 (6 bases). Germline V gene data show CDR1 as DFQATT and CDR2 as SNEGSKA (reference sequence). The CDR3 is 14 amino acids. CDR3 residues: CGALNKRGANGYTF. CDR3 sequence (DNA): TGCGGTGCTCTCAATAAGCGGGGGGCTAATGGCTACACCTTC.

This clonotype has a count of ten or more. This sequence joins TRBV4-3 and TRBJ2-1; D might be TRBD1 (7 bases). This CDR3 region has 14 residues. The germline V and J ends were trimmed by 3 bases and 9 bases, with 15 bases remaining between them. Germline lookup yields CDR1 LGHNA and CDR2 YSLEER. This CDR3 is CASSQQTGEAEQFF. The DNA for the CDR3 is TGCGCCAGCAGCCAGCAAACAGGGGAGGCTGAGCAGTTCTTC.

The J gene is TRBJ1-3, the V gene TRBV5-1; a possible D gene is TRBD1 (6 bases). Germline-derived CDR1 and CDR2 are SGHRS and YFSETQ. The V end lost 6 bases, the J end lost 0 bases, and 13 bases lay between the germline ends. The CDR3 totals 15 residues. This CDR3 is CASTPWGLSGNTIYF. The CDR3 DNA reads TGCGCCAGCACCCCTTGGGGGCTCTCTGGAAACACCATATATTTT.

The V and J genes are TRBV3-1 and TRBJ1-2; tentative D call: TRBD1 (6 bases). Per germline, CDR1 LGHDT and CDR2 YNNKEL (reference sequence). CDR3 length equals 15 residues. V shed 1 base and J shed 4 bases, with 13 bases lying between them. CDR3 sequence reads: CASSQGQAGVYGYTF. The CDR3 region has the DNA TGTGCCAGCAGCCAAGGACAGGCAGGGGTCTATGGCTACACCTTC.

This chain connects TRBV20-1 to TRBJ1-4; perhaps TRBD1 as D (6 bases). CDR3 length: 13 residues. V was shortened by 3 bases and J by 8 bases, with 13 bases between the two germline ends. Germline CDR1 DFQATT, CDR2 SNEGSKA (reference sequence). The CDR3 here is CSARMRGKEKLFF. In DNA, the CDR3 is TGCAGTGCTAGGATGAGGGGGAAAGAAAAACTGTTTTTT.